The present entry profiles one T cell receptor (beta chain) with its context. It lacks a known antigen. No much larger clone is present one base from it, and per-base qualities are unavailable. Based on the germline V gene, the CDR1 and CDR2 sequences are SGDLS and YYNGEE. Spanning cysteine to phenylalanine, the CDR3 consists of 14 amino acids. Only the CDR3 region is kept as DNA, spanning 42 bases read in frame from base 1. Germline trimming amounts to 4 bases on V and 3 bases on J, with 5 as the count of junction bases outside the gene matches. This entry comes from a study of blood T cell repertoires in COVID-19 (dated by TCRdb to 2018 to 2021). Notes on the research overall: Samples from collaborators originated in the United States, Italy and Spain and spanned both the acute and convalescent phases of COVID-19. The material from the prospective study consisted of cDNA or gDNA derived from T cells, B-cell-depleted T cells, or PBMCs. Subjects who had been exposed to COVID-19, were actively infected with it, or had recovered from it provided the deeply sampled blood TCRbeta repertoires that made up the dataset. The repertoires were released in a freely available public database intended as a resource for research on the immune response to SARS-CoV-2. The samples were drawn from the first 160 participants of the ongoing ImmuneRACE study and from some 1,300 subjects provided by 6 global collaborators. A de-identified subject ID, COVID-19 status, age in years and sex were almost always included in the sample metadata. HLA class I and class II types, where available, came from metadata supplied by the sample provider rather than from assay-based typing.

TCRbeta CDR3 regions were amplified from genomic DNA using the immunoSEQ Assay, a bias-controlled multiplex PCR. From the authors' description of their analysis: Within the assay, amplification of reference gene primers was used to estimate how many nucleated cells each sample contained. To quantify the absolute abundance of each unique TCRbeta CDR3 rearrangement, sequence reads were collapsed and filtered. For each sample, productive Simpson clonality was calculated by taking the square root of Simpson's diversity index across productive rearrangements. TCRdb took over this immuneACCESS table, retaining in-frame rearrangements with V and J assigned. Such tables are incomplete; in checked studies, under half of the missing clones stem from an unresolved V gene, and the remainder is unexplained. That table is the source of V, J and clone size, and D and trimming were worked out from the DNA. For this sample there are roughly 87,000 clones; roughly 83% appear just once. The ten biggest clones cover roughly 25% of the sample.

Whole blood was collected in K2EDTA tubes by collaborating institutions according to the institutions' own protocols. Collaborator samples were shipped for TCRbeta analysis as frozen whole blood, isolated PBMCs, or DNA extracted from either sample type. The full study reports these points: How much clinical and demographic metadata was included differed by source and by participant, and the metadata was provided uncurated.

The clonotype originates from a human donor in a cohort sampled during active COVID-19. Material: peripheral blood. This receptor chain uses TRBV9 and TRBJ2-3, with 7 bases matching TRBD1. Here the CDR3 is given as CASSLRDSTDTQYF. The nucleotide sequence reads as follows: TGTGCCAGCAGCCTCCGGGACAGTACAGATACGCAGTATTTT.